The 18 T cell receptor beta chains given below trace back to one sample, sequenced in a study of OX40 agonist ivuxolimab in advanced cancers. Using immunoSEQ multiplex PCR, the repertoire was profiled, and TCRdb retains in-frame clones only, with some absent. The sample holds tens of thousands of clones, about four fifths seen once. This specimen was CD4+ or CD8+ T cells sorted from blood, taken in a trial of the OX40 agonist ivuxolimab. Receptors were obtained from an adult with an advanced solid tumor such as melanoma, head and neck, liver or kidney cancer.

The chain couples TRBV5-1 to TRBJ2-7; 11 bases line up with TRBD2. V was clipped by 4 bases and J by 1 base; unmatched bases: 4. This CDR3 has 15 residues. CDR1 and CDR2 from the germline V gene are SGHRS and YFSETQ. The DNA of the CDR3 is TGCGCCAGCAGCCCTGGACTAGCGGGTTCCTACGAGCAGTACTTC. Protein: CASSPGLAGSYEQYF.

The V gene is TRBV4-3, the J gene TRBJ2-1; 10 nucleotides match TRBD2. The germline CDR1 and CDR2 sequences are LGHNA and YSLEER. This CDR3 comprises 17 residues. V was clipped by 3 bases and J by 8 bases; unmatched bases: 13. CDR3 residues: CASSQGLARYLSDEQFF. The CDR3 DNA reads as TGCGCCAGCAGCCAGGGACTAGCGCGGTACCTTAGCGATGAGCAGTTCTTC.

The chain is built from TRBV6-5 and TRBJ1-1; D remains ambiguous. The germline V gene encodes CDR1 MNHEY and CDR2 SVGAGI. The V gene lost 2 bases and the J gene lost 8 bases, with 9 bases spanning the gap. CDR3 length equals 12 residues. The CDR3 DNA sequence: TGTGCCAGCAGTTACCCGACTGGCGAAGCTTTCTTT. Translation: CASSYPTGEAFF.

This clone appeared a single time. The rearrangement joins TRBV30 to TRBJ1-2; TRBD1 aligns across 7 bases. The germline V gene encodes CDR1 GTSNPN and CDR2 SVGIG (reference sequence). Trimming at V came to 3 bases and at J to 6 bases, leaving 7 bases not matched to a gene. The CDR3 spans 13 residues. The CDR3 DNA follows: TGTGCCTGGAGGACAGGGAGCGCGGATGGCTACACCTTC. This sequence encodes CAWRTGSADGYTF.

The V gene is TRBV5-6, the J gene TRBJ1-3, with 7 bases that match TRBD1. The germline CDR1 and CDR2 sequences are SGHDT and YYEEEE. V was pared by 0 bases and J by 7 bases, with 13 bases of the junction left unmatched. The CDR3 is 17 residues long. The DNA of the CDR3 is TGTGCCAGCAGCTTGGCCGCCCCCCAGGGGGTGATGAACACCATATATTTT. It is translated as CASSLAAPQGVMNTIYF.

V gene TRBV11-3 combines with J gene TRBJ1-1; D unclear. The germline V and J ends were trimmed by 0 bases and 4 bases, with 18 bases remaining between them. Germline CDR1 reads SGHNT; CDR2 reads YENEEA. This CDR3 spans 17 amino acids. CDR3 loop: CASSLDGRPPGGTEAFF. The CDR3, as DNA: TGTGCCAGCAGCTTAGATGGGAGACCCCCGGGTGGCACTGAAGCTTTCTTT.

J is TRBJ2-7 and V is TRBV30; D call uncertain. Germline-derived CDR1 and CDR2 are GTSNPN and SVGIG (reference sequence). V was trimmed by 2 bases and J by 7 bases, leaving 12 bases between them. The CDR3 is 12 residues long. The CDR3 nucleotides are TGTGCCTGGAGTCCCCATGGGGATGAGCAGTACTTC. Protein product: CAWSPHGDEQYF.

V is TRBV9 and J is TRBJ2-1, with 12 bases aligning to TRBD2. The junction had 2 bases not matched to a gene; V was cut back by 0 bases and J by 1 base. The V gene's germline CDR1 is SGDLS and CDR2 YYNGEE. The CDR3 is made up of 17 amino acids. The CDR3 region is CASSVGLAGVSYNEQFF. The CDR3 DNA is TGTGCCAGCAGCGTAGGACTAGCGGGAGTGTCCTACAATGAGCAGTTCTTC.

The chain links TRBV5-4 to TRBJ1-4, with 11 bases that match TRBD1. The CDR3 totals 15 residues. V trimming: 4 bases; J trimming: 6 bases; junction bases outside the gene matches: 5. Germline V gives CDR1 SGHNT, CDR2 YYREEE (reference sequence). The CDR3 coding sequence is TGTGCCAGCAGCCCGGGACAGGGGGGCGATGAAAAACTGTTTTTT. Residues: CASSPGQGGDEKLFF.

The rearrangement uses TRBV11-1 and TRBJ2-1; 7 positions agree with TRBD2. This CDR3 has 15 residues. Trimming took 5 bases from V and 3 from J; bases not matched to a gene: 7. Germline values: CDR1 SGHAT, CDR2 FQDESV (reference sequence). The CDR3 DNA follows: TGTGCCAGCAGCCCTGGTCTAGCGGACTACAATGAGCAGTTCTTC. Its translation is CASSPGLADYNEQFF.

The chain links TRBV5-1 to TRBJ1-4; D is uncertain. Germline CDR1 reads SGHRS; CDR2 reads YFSETQ. This CDR3 is built from 17 residues. The V gene lost 4 bases and the J gene lost 7 bases, with 23 bases spanning the gap. The CDR3, as DNA: TGCGCCAGCAGCGGCAGTCCGACCCGCGGTGGCGGTGAAAAACTGTTTTTT. Protein sequence: CASSGSPTRGGGEKLFF.

This clone was observed once. The rearrangement uses TRBV7-2 and TRBJ1-3; D is undetermined. CDR3 size: 13 residues. Germline assignment: CDR1 SGHTA and CDR2 FQGNSA. V lost 1 base and J lost 4, with 5 bases in between. The CDR3 is CASSLDQGNTIYF. The CDR3 DNA reads as TGTGCCAGCAGCTTAGACCAGGGAAACACCATATATTTT.

The chain is built from TRBV21-1 and TRBJ2-3; the table's TRBD2 call for D was not verified on the DNA. TRBV21-1 is a recognized pseudogene. The CDR3 length is 17 residues. The CDR3 protein is CASSKVRTSGGRDTQYF. In nucleotides, the CDR3 is TGTGCCAGCAGCAAAGTAAGGACTAGCGGGGGCCGGGATACGCAGTATTTT.

The genes are TRBV7-5 and TRBJ2-2; the D segment call TRBD1 is taken from the table without a DNA check. TRBV7-5 is described as a pseudogene. The CDR3 totals 15 residues. CDR3 protein: CARSPGQDNTGELFF. CDR3 sequence (DNA): TGTGCCAGAAGCCCCGGACAGGATAACACCGGGGAGCTGTTTTTT.

The rearrangement joins TRBV19 to TRBJ1-4; TRBD1 agrees at 7 bases. Trimming took 7 bases from V and 12 from J; bases not matched to a gene: 8. Germline CDR1 is LNHDA and CDR2 is SQIVND (reference sequence). There are 12 residues in the CDR3. The CDR3 nucleotides are TGTGCCAGTAAGGCCCGGGACAGCCAACTGTTTTTT. Translating gives CASKARDSQLFF.

V is TRBV7-2 and J is TRBJ2-3; a possible D gene is TRBD1 (6 bases). Trimming removed 5 bases at V and 0 bases at J, with 12 bases between. Germline CDR1 and CDR2: SGHTA and FQGNSA. The CDR3 is 15 amino acids. CDR3 sequence: CASSPWTASTDTQYF. As DNA, the CDR3 is TGTGCCAGCAGCCCTTGGACAGCAAGCACAGATACGCAGTATTTT.

The chain combines TRBV9 with TRBJ1-1; D remains unclear. V lost 0 bases and J 2 bases, leaving 17 bases between the germline ends. This CDR3 has 17 residues. Looked up from germline, CDR1 is SGDLS and CDR2 is YYNGEE. CDR3 DNA sequence: TGTGCCAGCAGCGTAGGGTTGGATAGGGCCGCTAACACTGAAGCTTTCTTT. This sequence encodes CASSVGLDRAANTEAFF.

The chain joins TRBV9 to TRBJ2-2, with TRBD2 identical over 9 bases. Trimming removed 0 bases from V and 5 bases from J; junction bases left unmatched: 14. CDR1 is SGDLS, CDR2 YYNGEE, per germline. This CDR3 contains 19 residues. The CDR3 here is CASSVGGPAGGPRTGELFF. Written as DNA, the CDR3 is TGTGCCAGCAGCGTAGGGGGCCCGGCGGGAGGGCCCCGAACCGGGGAGCTGTTTTTT.